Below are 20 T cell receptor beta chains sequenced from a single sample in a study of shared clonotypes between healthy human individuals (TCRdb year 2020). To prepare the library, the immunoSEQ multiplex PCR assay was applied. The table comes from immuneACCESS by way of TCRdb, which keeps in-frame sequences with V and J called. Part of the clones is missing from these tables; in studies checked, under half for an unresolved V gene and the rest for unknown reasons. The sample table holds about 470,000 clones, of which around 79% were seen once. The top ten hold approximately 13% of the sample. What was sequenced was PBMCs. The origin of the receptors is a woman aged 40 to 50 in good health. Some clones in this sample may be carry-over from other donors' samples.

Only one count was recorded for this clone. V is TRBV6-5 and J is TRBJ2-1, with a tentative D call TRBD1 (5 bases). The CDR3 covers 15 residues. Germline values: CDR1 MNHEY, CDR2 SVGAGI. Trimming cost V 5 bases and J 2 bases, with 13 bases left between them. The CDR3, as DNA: TGTGCCAGCAGTCCCCAGGGTGAGGCCTACAATGAGCAGTTCTTC. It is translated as CASSPQGEAYNEQFF.

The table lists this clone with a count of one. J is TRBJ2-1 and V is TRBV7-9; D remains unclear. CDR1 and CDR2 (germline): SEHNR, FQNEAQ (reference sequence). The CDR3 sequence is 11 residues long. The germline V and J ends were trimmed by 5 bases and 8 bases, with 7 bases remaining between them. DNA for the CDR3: TGTGCCAGCAGCCAATACCATGAGCAGTTCTTC. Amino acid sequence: CASSQYHEQFF.

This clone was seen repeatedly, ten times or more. The CDR3 region is CASSMSRAHNEQFF. Here the CDR3 DNA reads TGTGCCAGTAGTATGAGCAGGGCGCACAATGAGCAGTTCTTC. The rearrangement uses TRBV19 and TRBJ2-1; a weak D match, TRBD1 (5 bases). From germline, CDR1 is LNHDA and CDR2 SQIVND (reference sequence). The CDR3 is 14 residues long. V was trimmed by 3 bases and J by 5 bases, leaving 11 bases between them.

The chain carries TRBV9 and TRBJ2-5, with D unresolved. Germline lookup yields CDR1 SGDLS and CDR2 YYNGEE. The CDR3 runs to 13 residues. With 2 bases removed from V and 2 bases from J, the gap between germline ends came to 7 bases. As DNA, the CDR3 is TGTGCCAGCAGCGTGAGCTATCAAGAGACCCAGTACTTC. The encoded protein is CASSVSYQETQYF.

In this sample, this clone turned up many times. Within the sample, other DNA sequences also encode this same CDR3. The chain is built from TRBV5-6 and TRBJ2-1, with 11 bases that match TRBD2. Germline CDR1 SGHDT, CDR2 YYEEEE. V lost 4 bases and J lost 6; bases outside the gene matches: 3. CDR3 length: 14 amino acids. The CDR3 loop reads CASSLGLAANEQFF. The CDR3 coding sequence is TGTGCCAGCAGCCTGGGACTAGCGGCCAATGAGCAGTTCTTC. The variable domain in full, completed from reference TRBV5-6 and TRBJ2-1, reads DAGVTQSPTHLIKTRGQQVTLRCSPKSGHDTVSWYQQALGQGPQFIFQYYEEEERQRGNFPDRFSGHQFPNYSSELNVNALLLGDSALYLCASSLGLAANEQFFGPGTRLTVL.

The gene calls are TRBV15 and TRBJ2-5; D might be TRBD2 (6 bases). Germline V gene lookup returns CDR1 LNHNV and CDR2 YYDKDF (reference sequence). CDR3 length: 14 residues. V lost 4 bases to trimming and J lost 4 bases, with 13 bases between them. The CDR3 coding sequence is TGTGCCACCAGCAAGACTAGGGAGGCAGAGACCCAGTACTTC. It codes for CATSKTREAETQYF. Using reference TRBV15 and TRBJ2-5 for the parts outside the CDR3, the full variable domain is DAMVIQNPRYQVTQFGKPVTLSCSQTLNHNVMYWYQQKSSQAPKLLFHYYDKDFNNEADTPDNFQSRRPNTSFCFLDIRSPGLGDTAMYLCATSKTREAETQYFGPGTRLLVL.

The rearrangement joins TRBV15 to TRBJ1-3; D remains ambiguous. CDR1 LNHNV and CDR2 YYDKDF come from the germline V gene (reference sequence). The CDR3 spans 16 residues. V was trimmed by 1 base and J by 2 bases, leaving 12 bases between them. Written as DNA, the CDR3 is TGTGCCACCAGCAGAGTCAGAGTTTCACCTGGAAACACCATATATTTT. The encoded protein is CATSRVRVSPGNTIYF.

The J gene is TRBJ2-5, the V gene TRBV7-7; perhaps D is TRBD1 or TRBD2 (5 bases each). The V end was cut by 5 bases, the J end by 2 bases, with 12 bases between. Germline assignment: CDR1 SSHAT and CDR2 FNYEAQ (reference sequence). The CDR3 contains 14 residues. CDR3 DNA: TGTGCCAGCAGCCCCCGGGGCAGACAAGAGACCCAGTACTTC. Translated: CASSPRGRQETQYF.

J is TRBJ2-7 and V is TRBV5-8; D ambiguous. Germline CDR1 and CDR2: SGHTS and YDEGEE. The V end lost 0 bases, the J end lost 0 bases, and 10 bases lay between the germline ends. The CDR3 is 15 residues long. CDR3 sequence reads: CASSLGQHYSYEQYF. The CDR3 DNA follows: TGTGCCAGCAGCTTGGGGCAACACTACTCCTACGAGCAGTACTTC.

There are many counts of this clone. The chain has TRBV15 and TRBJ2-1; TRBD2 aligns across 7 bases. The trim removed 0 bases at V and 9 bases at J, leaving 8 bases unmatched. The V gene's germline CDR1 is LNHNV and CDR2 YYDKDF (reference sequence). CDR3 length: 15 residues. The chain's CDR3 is CATSRDAGLVGEQFF. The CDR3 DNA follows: TGTGCCACCAGCAGAGATGCAGGACTAGTGGGTGAGCAGTTCTTC.

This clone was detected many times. CDR3 coding DNA: TGTGCCAGCAAGACAGGGGAATCCGGGGAGCTGTTTTTT. Its protein product is CASKTGESGELFF. The rearrangement joins TRBV27 to TRBJ2-2, with 8 nucleotides matching TRBD1. From germline, CDR1 is MNHEY and CDR2 SMNVEV (reference sequence). V trimming: 7 bases; J trimming: 6 bases; junction bases outside the gene matches: 4. This CDR3 region has 13 residues.

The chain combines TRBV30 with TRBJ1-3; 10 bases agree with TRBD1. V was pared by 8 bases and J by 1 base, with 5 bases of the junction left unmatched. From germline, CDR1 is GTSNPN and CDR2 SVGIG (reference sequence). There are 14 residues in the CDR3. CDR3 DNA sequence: TGTGCCACCGCGGACAGGGGGTCTGGAAACACCATATATTTT. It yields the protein CATADRGSGNTIYF. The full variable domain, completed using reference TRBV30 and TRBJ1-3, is SQTIHQWPATLVQPVGSPLSLECTVEGTSNPNLYWYRQAAGRGLQLLFYSVGIGQISSEVPQNLSASRPQDRQFILSSKKLLLSDSGFYLCATADRGSGNTIYFGEGSWLTVV.

The CDR3 DNA is TGCAGCGTTGGGGGAGCGAACACTGAAGCTTTCTTT. Protein product: CSVGGANTEAFF. J is TRBJ1-1 and V is TRBV29-1, with D uncertain. Germline CDR1 and CDR2: SQVTM and ANQGSEA. The V and J ends lost 4 bases and 1 base respectively, with 7 bases between them. CDR3 size: 12 residues.

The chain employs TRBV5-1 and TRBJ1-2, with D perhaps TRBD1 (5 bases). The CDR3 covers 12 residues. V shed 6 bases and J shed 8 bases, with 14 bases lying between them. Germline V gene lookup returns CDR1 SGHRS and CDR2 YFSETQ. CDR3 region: CASTGRGGGYTF. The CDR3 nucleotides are TGCGCCAGCACGGGACGGGGCGGGGGCTACACCTTC.

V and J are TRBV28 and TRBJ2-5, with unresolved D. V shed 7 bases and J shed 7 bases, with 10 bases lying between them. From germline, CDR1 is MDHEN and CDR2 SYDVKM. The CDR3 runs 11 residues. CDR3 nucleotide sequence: TGTGCCAGCACTATGGGGTGGACCCAGTACTTC. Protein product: CASTMGWTQYF.

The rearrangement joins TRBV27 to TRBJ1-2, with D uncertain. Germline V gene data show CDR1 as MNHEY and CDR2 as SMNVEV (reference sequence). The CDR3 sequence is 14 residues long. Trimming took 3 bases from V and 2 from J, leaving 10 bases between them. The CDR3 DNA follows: TGTGCCAGCAGTTTCGGGCGGAAGAACTATGGCTACACCTTC. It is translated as CASSFGRKNYGYTF.

The CDR3 spells CASSVGRRFTEAFF. CDR3 coding DNA: TGTGCCAGCAGTGTGGGCAGGCGATTCACTGAAGCTTTCTTT. V is TRBV2 and J is TRBJ1-1; D call uncertain. CDR3 length equals 14 residues. Germline-derived CDR1 and CDR2 are SNHLY and FYNNEI. The germline V and J ends were trimmed by 4 bases and 4 bases, with 13 bases remaining between them.

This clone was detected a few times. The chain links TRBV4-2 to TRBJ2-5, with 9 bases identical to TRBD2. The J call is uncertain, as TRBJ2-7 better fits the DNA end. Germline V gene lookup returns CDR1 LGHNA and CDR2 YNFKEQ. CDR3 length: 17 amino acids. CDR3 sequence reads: CASSLTIPSGTSYEQYF. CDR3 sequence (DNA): TGTGCCAGCAGCCTAACGATACCTAGCGGGACCTCCTACGAGCAGTACTTC.

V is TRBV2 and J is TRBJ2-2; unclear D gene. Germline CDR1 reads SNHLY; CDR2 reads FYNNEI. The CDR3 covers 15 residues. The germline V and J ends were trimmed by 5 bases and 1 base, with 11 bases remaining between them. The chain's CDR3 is CASSQNERNTGELFF. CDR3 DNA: TGTGCCAGCAGTCAAAACGAGCGGAACACCGGGGAGCTGTTTTTT.

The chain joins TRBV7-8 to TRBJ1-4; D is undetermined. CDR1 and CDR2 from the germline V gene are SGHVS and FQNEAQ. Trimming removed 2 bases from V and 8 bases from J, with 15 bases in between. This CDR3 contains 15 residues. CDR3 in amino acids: CASSLTTDAREKLFF. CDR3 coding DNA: TGTGCCAGCAGCTTAACGACCGACGCTAGGGAAAAACTGTTTTTT.